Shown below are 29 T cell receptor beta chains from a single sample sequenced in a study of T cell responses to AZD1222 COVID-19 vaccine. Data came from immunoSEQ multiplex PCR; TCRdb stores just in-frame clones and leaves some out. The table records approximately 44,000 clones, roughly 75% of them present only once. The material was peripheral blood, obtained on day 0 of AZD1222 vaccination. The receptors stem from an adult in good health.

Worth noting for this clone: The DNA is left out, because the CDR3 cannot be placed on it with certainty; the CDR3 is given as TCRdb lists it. This chain's CDR3 is CASSFGQGISITF. The genes are TRBV12-3 or TRBV12-4 and TRBJ1-2; the table gives TRBD1 as D, unverified against the DNA. The length of the CDR3 is 13 amino acids, counting both ends.

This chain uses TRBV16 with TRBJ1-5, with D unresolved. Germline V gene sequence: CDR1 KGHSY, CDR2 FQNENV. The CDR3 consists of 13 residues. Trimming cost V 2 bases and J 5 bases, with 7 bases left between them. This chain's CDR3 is CASSQLKDQPQHF. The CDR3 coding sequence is TGTGCCAGCAGCCAACTCAAGGATCAGCCCCAGCATTTT. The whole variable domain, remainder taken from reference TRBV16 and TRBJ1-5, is GEEVAQTPKHLVRGEGQKAKLYCAPIKGHSYVFWYQQVLKNEFKFLISFQNENVFDETGMPKERFSAKCLPNSPCSLEIQATKLEDSAVYFCASSQLKDQPQHFGDGTRLSIL.

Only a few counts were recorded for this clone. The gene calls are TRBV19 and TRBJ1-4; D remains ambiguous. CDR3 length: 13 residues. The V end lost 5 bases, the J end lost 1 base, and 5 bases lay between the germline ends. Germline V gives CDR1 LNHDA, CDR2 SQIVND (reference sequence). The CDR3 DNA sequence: TGTGCCAGTAGTCGGAGAACTAATGAAAAACTGTTTTTT. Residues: CASSRRTNEKLFF. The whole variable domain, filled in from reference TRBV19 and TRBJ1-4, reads DGGITQSPKYLFRKEGQNVTLSCEQNLNHDAMYWYRQDPGQGLRLIYYSQIVNDFQKGDIAEGYSVSREKKESFPLTVTSAQKNPTAFYLCASSRRTNEKLFFGSGTQLSVL.

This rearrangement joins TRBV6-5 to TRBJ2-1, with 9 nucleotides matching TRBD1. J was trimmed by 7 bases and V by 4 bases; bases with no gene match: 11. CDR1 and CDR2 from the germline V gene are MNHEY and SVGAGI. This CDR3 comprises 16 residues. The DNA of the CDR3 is TGTGCCAGCAGTTTTACGCCGGGACAGGGTCGGAATGAGCAGTTCTTC. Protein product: CASSFTPGQGRNEQFF.

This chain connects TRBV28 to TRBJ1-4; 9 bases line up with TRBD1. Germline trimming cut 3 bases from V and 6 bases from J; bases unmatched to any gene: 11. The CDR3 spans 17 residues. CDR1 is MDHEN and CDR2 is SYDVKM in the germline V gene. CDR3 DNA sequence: TGTGCCAGCAGTTTTTTTCCTTCGGGACAGGGACATGAAAAACTGTTTTTT. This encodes CASSFFPSGQGHEKLFF.

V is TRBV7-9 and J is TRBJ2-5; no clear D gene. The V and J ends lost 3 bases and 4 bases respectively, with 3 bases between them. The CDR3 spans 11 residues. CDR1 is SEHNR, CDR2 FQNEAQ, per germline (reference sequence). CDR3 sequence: CASSFTETQYF. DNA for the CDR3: TGTGCCAGCAGCTTTACAGAGACCCAGTACTTC.

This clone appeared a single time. The CDR3 is CASSLSTSGGETQYF. The CDR3 bases are TGTGCCAGCAGCTTGTCAACTAGCGGGGGAGAGACCCAGTACTTC. This sequence joins TRBV7-9 and TRBJ2-5, with 11 bases lining up with TRBD2. Germline-derived CDR1 and CDR2 are SEHNR and FQNEAQ (reference sequence). The V segment lost 3 bases and the J segment 4 bases; nucleotides outside the gene matches: 4. The CDR3 contains 15 residues.

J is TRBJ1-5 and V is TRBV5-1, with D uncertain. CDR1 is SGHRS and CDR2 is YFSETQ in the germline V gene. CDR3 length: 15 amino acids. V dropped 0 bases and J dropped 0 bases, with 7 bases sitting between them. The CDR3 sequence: CASSLDNFSNQPQHF. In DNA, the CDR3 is TGCGCCAGCAGCTTGGACAACTTTAGCAATCAGCCCCAGCATTTT. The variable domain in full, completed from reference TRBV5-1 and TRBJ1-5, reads KAGVTQTPRYLIKTRGQQVTLSCSPISGHRSVSWYQQTPGQGLQFLFEYFSETQRNKGNFPGRFSGRQFSNSRSEMNVSTLELGDSALYLCASSLDNFSNQPQHFGDGTRLSIL.

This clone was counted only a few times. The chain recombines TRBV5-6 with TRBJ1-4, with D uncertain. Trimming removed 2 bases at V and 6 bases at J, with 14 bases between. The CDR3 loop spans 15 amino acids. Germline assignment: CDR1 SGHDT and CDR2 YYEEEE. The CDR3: CASSLGSIGDEKLFF. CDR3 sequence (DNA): TGTGCCAGCAGCTTAGGATCCATAGGCGATGAAAAACTGTTTTTT.

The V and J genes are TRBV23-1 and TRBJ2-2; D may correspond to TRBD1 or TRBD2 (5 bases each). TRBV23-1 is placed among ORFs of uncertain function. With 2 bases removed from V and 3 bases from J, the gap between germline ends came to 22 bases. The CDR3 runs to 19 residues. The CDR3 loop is CASSQLHPGRRGDTGELFF. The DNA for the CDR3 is TGCGCCAGCAGTCAACTCCACCCAGGGAGACGAGGGGACACCGGGGAGCTGTTTTTT.

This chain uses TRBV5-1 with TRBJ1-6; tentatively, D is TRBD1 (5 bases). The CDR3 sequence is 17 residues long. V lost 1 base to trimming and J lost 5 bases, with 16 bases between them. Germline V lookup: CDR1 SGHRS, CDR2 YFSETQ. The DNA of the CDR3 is TGCGCCAGCAGCTTGTTCAGTTACGGGACGGATAATTCACCCCTCCACTTT. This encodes CASSLFSYGTDNSPLHF. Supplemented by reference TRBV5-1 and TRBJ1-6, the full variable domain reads KAGVTQTPRYLIKTRGQQVTLSCSPISGHRSVSWYQQTPGQGLQFLFEYFSETQRNKGNFPGRFSGRQFSNSRSEMNVSTLELGDSALYLCASSLFSYGTDNSPLHFGNGTRLTVT.

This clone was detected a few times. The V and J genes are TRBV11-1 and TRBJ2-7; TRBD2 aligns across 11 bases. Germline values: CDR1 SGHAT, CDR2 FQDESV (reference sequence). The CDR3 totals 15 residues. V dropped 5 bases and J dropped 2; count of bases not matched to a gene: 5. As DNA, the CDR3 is TGTGCCAGCAGCGATATTAGCGGGGGGGCCTACGAGCAGTACTTC. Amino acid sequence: CASSDISGGAYEQYF.

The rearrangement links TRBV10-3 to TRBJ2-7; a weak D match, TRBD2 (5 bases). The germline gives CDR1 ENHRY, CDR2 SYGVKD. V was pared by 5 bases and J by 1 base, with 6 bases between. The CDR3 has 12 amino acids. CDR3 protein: CAISTRSYEQYF. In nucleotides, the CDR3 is TGTGCCATCAGTACTAGATCCTACGAGCAGTACTTC.

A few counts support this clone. The CDR3 loop reads CASSRDSFRYGYTF. CDR3 coding DNA: TGTGCCAGTAGTCGGGACAGCTTCCGCTATGGCTACACCTTC. The rearrangement joins TRBV19 to TRBJ1-2; 7 positions agree with TRBD1. The CDR3 runs to 14 residues. The V and J ends lost 5 bases and 4 bases, in that order; junction bases with no gene match: 7. Germline values: CDR1 LNHDA, CDR2 SQIVND (reference sequence).

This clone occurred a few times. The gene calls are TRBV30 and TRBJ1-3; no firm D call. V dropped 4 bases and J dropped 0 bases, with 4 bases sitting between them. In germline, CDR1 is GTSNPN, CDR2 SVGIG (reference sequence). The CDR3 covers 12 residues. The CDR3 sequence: CAWKRSGNTIYF. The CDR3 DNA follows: TGTGCCTGGAAACGCTCTGGAAACACCATATATTTT.

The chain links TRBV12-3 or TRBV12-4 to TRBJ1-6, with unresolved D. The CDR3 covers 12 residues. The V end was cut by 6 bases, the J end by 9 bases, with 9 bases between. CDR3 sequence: CASSLRRSPLHF. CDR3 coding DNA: TGTGCCAGCAGCCTAAGACGTTCACCCCTCCACTTT.

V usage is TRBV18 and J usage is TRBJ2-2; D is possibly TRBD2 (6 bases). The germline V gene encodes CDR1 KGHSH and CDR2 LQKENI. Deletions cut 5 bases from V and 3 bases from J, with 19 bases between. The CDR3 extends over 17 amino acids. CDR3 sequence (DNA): TGTGCCAGCTCATTCAGCCCCCAGGGAGGCGACACCGGGGAGCTGTTTTTT. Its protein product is CASSFSPQGGDTGELFF.

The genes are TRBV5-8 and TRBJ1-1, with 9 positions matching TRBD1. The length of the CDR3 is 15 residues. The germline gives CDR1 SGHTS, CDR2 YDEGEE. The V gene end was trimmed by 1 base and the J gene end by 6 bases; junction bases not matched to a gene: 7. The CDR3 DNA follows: TGTGCCAGCAGCTTGATCCTGACAGGGGGGGCTGAAGCTTTCTTT. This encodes CASSLILTGGAEAFF.

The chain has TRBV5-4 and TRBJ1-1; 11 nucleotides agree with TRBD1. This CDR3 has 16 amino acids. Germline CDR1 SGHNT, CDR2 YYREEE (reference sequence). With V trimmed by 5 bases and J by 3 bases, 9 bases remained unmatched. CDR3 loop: CASRPGGTGGYTEAFF. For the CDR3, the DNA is TGTGCCAGCAGGCCGGGGGGGACAGGGGGGTACACTGAAGCTTTCTTT.

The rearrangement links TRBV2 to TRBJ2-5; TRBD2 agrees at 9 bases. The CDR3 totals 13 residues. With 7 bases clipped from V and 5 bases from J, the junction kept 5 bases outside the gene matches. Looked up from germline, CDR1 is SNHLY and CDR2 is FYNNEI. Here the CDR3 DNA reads TGTGCCAGCAAAATAGCGGGAGAGGAGACCCAGTACTTC. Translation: CASKIAGEETQYF.

The CDR3: CASSMAGRKTEAFF. The CDR3 nucleotides are TGTGCCAGTAGTATGGCGGGGAGGAAGACTGAAGCTTTCTTT. The V call is TRBV19, the J call TRBJ1-1; D not certain. V was shortened by 3 bases and J by 5 bases, with 13 bases between the two germline ends. The CDR3 is 14 residues long. The germline V gene has CDR1 LNHDA and CDR2 SQIVND (reference sequence).

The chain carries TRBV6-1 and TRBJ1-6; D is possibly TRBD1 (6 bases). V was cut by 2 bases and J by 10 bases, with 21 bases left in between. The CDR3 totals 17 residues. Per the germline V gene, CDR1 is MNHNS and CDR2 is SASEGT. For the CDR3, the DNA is TGTGCCAGCAGTGAATTTGGTCGGGGACAACGTGGGTCACCCCTCCACTTT. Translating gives CASSEFGRGQRGSPLHF.

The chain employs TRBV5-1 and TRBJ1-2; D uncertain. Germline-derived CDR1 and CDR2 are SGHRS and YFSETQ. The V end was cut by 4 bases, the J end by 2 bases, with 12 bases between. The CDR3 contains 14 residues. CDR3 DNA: TGCGCCAGCAGCGGGATGTCCCCAAACTATGGCTACACCTTC. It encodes CASSGMSPNYGYTF.

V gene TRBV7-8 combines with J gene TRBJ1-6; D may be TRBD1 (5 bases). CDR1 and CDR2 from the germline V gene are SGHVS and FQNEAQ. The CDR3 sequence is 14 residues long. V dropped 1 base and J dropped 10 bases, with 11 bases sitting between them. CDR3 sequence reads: CASSLDSRDSPLHF. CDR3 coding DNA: TGTGCCAGCAGCTTAGATTCCAGGGACTCACCCCTCCACTTT.

In DNA, the CDR3 is TGCAGCGTTGAAGTTCAGGGGGACGAGCAGTACTTC. Translation: CSVEVQGDEQYF. The chain carries TRBV29-1 and TRBJ2-7, with TRBD1 matching 7 bases. Unmatched junction bases numbered 2, after V lost 1 base and J lost 5 bases. The length of the CDR3 is 12 residues. The germline V gene encodes CDR1 SQVTM and CDR2 ANQGSEA.

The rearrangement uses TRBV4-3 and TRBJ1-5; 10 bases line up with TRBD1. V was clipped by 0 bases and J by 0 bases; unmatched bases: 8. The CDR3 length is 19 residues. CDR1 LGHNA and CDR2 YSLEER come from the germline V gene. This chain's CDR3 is CASSQEVRQGAYSNQPQHF. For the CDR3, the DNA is TGCGCCAGCAGCCAAGAAGTAAGACAGGGGGCTTATAGCAATCAGCCCCAGCATTTT.

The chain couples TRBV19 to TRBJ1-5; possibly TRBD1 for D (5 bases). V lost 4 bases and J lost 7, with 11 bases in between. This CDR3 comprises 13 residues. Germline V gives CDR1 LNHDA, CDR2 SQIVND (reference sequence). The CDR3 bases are TGTGCCAGTAGTACCCGGACAAGACAGCCCCAGCATTTT. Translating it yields CASSTRTRQPQHF.

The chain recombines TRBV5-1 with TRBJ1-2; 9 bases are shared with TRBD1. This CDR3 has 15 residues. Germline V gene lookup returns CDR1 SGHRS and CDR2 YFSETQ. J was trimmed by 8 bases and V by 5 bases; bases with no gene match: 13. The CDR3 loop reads CASSPRGTGSRGYTF. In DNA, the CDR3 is TGCGCCAGCAGTCCTCGGGGGACAGGGTCTCGCGGCTACACCTTC.

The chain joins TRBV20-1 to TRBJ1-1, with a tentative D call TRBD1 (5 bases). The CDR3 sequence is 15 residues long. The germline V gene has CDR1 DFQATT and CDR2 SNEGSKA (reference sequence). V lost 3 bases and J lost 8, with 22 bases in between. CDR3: CSASSSLDPAGEAFF. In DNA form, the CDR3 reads TGCAGTGCTAGTTCCAGTCTGGATCCCGCAGGGGAAGCTTTCTTT.